The 2 T cell receptor beta chains below were found in one sample sequenced in a study of shared clonotypes between healthy human individuals. Sequencing was performed with immunoSEQ multiplex PCR; in TCRdb, only in-frame clones are kept and a portion is missing. Altogether about a million clones are present, 65% to 80% being singletons, with the ten largest covering 1.4% to 1.5%. The source material was memory CD4+ T cells sorted from blood. The sample's subset: CD45RA-negative fraction. All receptors derive from a man younger than 35 in good health.

The V gene is TRBV7-9, the J gene TRBJ2-7; 9 bases are shared with TRBD1. Germline values: CDR1 SEHNR, CDR2 FQNEAQ (reference sequence). Losses at the gene ends were 5 bases for V and 5 bases for J; bases not matched to a gene: 7. The CDR3 has 14 residues. CDR3 sequence reads: CASSPRDRVHEQYF. CDR3 nucleotide sequence: TGTGCCAGCAGCCCGAGGGACAGGGTCCACGAGCAGTACTTC.

J is TRBJ2-7 and V is TRBV7-2; 10 bases fit TRBD1. The J segment lost 5 bases and the V segment lost 5 bases, leaving 6 bases of the junction unmatched. The CDR3 spans 14 residues. The germline V gene encodes CDR1 SGHTA and CDR2 FQGNSA. CDR3 DNA: TGTGCCAGCAGCCGGACAGGGGGGGTCCACGAGCAGTACTTC. Encoded protein: CASSRTGGVHEQYF.